This TCR beta chain was identified in a study of long-term antiretroviral therapy in people with HIV. Notes on the study in general: Blood draws took place between about 2003 and 2018 and possibly involved older ART regimens. ART adherence was not documented, and neither viral resistance nor therapy changes had any data. Pre-ART expanded clones dominated the repertoire at every time point. HIV repertoires spanned tighter CDR3 length ranges than controls did.

With respect to this clone: Its antigen is unidentified.

The CDR3 extends over 13 amino acids. From germline, CDR1 is ENHRY and CDR2 SYGVKD. V was pared by 3 bases and J by 1 base, with 7 bases between. The assay used was immunoSEQ (version v3.0), run at survey level. The data were produced by immunoSEQ multiplex PCR, yet TCRdb's version contains in-frame clones alone and is incomplete. Here the sample spans 25,000 to 35,000 clones, around 97% being singletons. Here the sequenced sample was unsorted PBMCs, taken 6.9 years after starting antiretroviral therapy. The chain combines TRBV10-3 with TRBJ2-7, with D perhaps TRBD1 (6 bases). The TCR sequence derives from a man aged 25 to 40 with HIV. CDR3 DNA: TGTGCCATCAGTGACAGGGGATCCTACGAGCAGTACTTC. Protein product: CAISDRGSYEQYF.